The clone carrying this TCR beta chain was observed a few times. This sample is part of a study of blood T cells in healthy people across ages. Trimming removed 5 bases from V and 4 bases from J, with 6 bases in between. CDR3 length: 12 amino acids. The authors ran a second PCR of about 7 to 11 cycles using a sample-barcoded 5' primer and a J-beta primer mix. Samples each returned at least 3 million CDR3-containing paired-end reads. One entry per CDR3 protein results from TCRdb running MiXCR on the 5' RACE reads. This table holds more than 650,000 distinct CDR3 sequences, 25% to 30% found once. A further study also used this sample, focusing on T cells of mothers and their children. From that study: Mother-child pairs who were related displayed a slightly higher overlap than unrelated pairs, a difference that was non-significant.

The receptor was derived from a boy younger than 18 in good health. This chain links TRBV12-3 or TRBV12-4 with TRBJ2-1; a weak D match, TRBD1 (5 bases). Specimen: blood. Written as DNA, the CDR3 is TGTGCCAGCAGTGGGGCGTACAATGAGCAGTTCTTC. Translating it yields CASSGAYNEQFF.